This TCR beta chain was documented in a study of T cells after posttransplantation cyclophosphamide. Notes on the study in general: TRB clonality was highly associated with recipient CMV seropositivity and reactivation. TRB overlap between skin or GI tissue T cells and blood was limited. Later post-transplant blood repertoires were often dominated by donor CD8+ memory clones.

CDR1 and CDR2 from the germline V gene are SNHLY and FYNNEI. CDR3 length: 15 residues. V was pared by 1 base and J by 2 bases, with 11 bases between. About this clone: Its antigen is not known.

This table comes from immunoSEQ multiplex PCR, and its TCRdb copy is limited to in-frame clones, with some not included. The data hold tens of thousands of clones, with roughly 92% observed a single time. The sample consisted of PBMCs. This TCR derives from a woman aged 50 to 60 in good health and a related stem cell transplant donor. The chain has TRBV2 and TRBJ2-5, with D uncertain. CDR3 amino acids: CASSEVLVVQETQYF. As DNA, the CDR3 is TGTGCCAGCAGTGAAGTACTGGTAGTTCAAGAGACCCAGTACTTC.